This T cell receptor (beta chain) was obtained from a study of control samples from healthy donors and cancer patients. V shed 6 bases and J shed 1 base, with 7 bases lying between them. Germline V CDR1 and CDR2: SGHTA, FQGNSA. This CDR3 contains 12 residues. Sequenced by immunoSEQ multiplex PCR; TCRdb stores in-frame clones only, minus some. The repertoire includes about 160,000 clones, approximately 93% of them detected once, and about 8.5% sits in the top ten. Sequenced input: blood. The chain has TRBV7-2 and TRBJ2-7, with D possibly being TRBD2 (5 bases). This TCR derives from a woman between 40 and 55 years old in good health. The CDR3 sequence: CASSRESYEQYF. The CDR3 DNA is TGTGCCAGCAGTCGGGAATCCTACGAGCAGTACTTC.